Following are 23 T cell receptor beta chains from one sample sequenced in a study of shared clonotypes between healthy human individuals. Repertoires were generated with immunoSEQ multiplex PCR, while TCRdb's copy carries only in-frame clones and drops some. The sample lists 950,000 to 1,200,000 clones; 60% to 85% were seen once. The sample was memory CD4+ T cells from PBMCs. Indicated subset: CD45RA-negative fraction. Source of these receptors: a man aged 18 to 35 in good health. Some clones in this sample may be carry-over from other donors' samples.

A single count supports this clone. As DNA, the CDR3 is TGTGCCAGCGGCGGGATCAGCACAGATACGCAGTATTTT. The encoded protein is CASGGISTDTQYF. The chain couples TRBV25-1 to TRBJ2-3; a weak D match, TRBD2 (6 bases). V gave up 8 bases and J gave up 0 bases, with 9 bases separating them. There are 13 residues in the CDR3. The germline V gene has CDR1 MGHDK and CDR2 SYGVNS. The whole variable domain, filled in from reference TRBV25-1 and TRBJ2-3, reads EADIYQTPRYLVIGTGKKITLECSQTMGHDKMYWYQQDPGMELHLIHYSYGVNSTEKGDLSSESTVSRIRTEHFPLTLESARPSHTSQYLCASGGISTDTQYFGPGTRLTVL.

Points on this clone: Possible read error: a much larger clone is one base away. The CDR3 end shows no conserved phenylalanine or tryptophan, and so a read error is likely. This chain joins TRBV30 and TRBJ1-2; D remains ambiguous. Germline lookup yields CDR1 GTSNPN and CDR2 SVGIG (reference sequence). CDR3 size: 11 residues. Trimming took off 0 bases at V and 2 bases at J, with 1 base between the two ends. Here the CDR3 DNA reads TGTGCCTGGAGTGTCAACTATGGCTACACCGTC. Translating gives CAWSVNYGYTV.

V and J are TRBV2 and TRBJ2-7; D possibly corresponds to TRBD2 (6 bases). The germline V gene has CDR1 SNHLY and CDR2 FYNNEI. V lost 6 bases to trimming and J lost 0 bases, with 15 bases between them. The CDR3 has 15 amino acids. DNA for the CDR3: TGTGCCAGCAGCCCCGGGAGTCGCAGCTCCTACGAGCAGTACTTC. It yields the protein CASSPGSRSSYEQYF.

The chain combines TRBV6-1 with TRBJ2-7, with no clear D. The CDR3 sequence is 14 residues long. The V and J ends lost 3 bases and 0 bases respectively, with 9 bases between them. CDR1 and CDR2 (germline): MNHNS, SASEGT. The CDR3 bases are TGTGCCAGCAGTGATAGCCCACACTCCTACGAGCAGTACTTC. This translates into CASSDSPHSYEQYF.

This clone was recorded once. The chain has TRBV4-3 and TRBJ1-6; D call uncertain. The CDR3 is 15 amino acids. Trimming removed 1 base at V and 7 bases at J, with 11 bases between. Per germline, CDR1 LGHNA and CDR2 YSLEER. The CDR3 region has the DNA TGCGCCAGCAGCCAAGTGATCCTGGGGAATTCACCCCTCCACTTT. Its protein is CASSQVILGNSPLHF.

V is TRBV5-1 and J is TRBJ2-7; no firm D call. V was trimmed by 0 bases and J by 5 bases, leaving 3 bases between them. The CDR3 contains 11 residues. CDR1 and CDR2 from the germline V gene are SGHRS and YFSETQ. CDR3 sequence (DNA): TGCGCCAGCAGCTTGGCCAACGAGCAGTACTTC. Protein product: CASSLANEQYF.

V gene TRBV28 combines with J gene TRBJ1-2; no clear D. The germline V gene encodes CDR1 MDHEN and CDR2 SYDVKM. Trimming stripped 2 bases from V and 4 bases from J, with 8 bases between. CDR3 length: 13 amino acids. This CDR3 is CASSLSPGYGYTF. CDR3 DNA sequence: TGTGCCAGCAGTTTAAGTCCGGGCTATGGCTACACCTTC.

The chain carries TRBV19 and TRBJ2-3, with D unresolved. CDR3 length equals 15 residues. Germline values: CDR1 LNHDA, CDR2 SQIVND (reference sequence). V lost 5 bases to trimming and J lost 1 base, with 13 bases between them. The CDR3 DNA sequence: TGTGCCAGTAGTTTCACACGGCCGGGCACAGATACGCAGTATTTT. Residues: CASSFTRPGTDTQYF.

V usage is TRBV28 and J usage is TRBJ2-1; no definite D call. CDR3 length: 16 amino acids. Per germline, CDR1 MDHEN and CDR2 SYDVKM. V was shortened by 6 bases and J by 4 bases, with 19 bases between the two germline ends. CDR3 sequence reads: CASSPVLKFPYNEQFF. As DNA, the CDR3 is TGTGCCAGCAGCCCTGTATTAAAGTTCCCATACAATGAGCAGTTCTTC.

The rearrangement uses TRBV5-1 and TRBJ2-3, with a tentative D call TRBD2 (7 bases). This CDR3 has 15 residues. CDR1 and CDR2 from the germline V gene are SGHRS and YFSETQ. Trimming stripped 2 bases from V and 0 bases from J, with 10 bases between. CDR3 nucleotide sequence: TGCGCCAGCAGCTTCGGGGGGCCCAGCACAGATACGCAGTATTTT. Its translation: CASSFGGPSTDTQYF.

Regarding this clone: Other DNA sequences in this specimen translate into the identical CDR3. The chain carries TRBV27 and TRBJ1-1, with D possibly TRBD1 on 5 matching bases. This CDR3 is built from 12 residues. Germline assignment: CDR1 MNHEY and CDR2 SMNVEV (reference sequence). V lost 4 bases to trimming and J lost 5 bases, with 8 bases between them. The CDR3 sequence is CASSSGGTEAFF. The CDR3 region has the DNA TGTGCCAGCAGTTCGGGGGGAACTGAAGCTTTCTTT.

Notes on this clone: The sample holds other DNA sequences that translate to the same CDR3. J is TRBJ2-1 and V is TRBV6-5; 11 nucleotides align to TRBD2. Germline V lookup: CDR1 MNHEY, CDR2 SVGAGI. The CDR3 extends over 16 amino acids. Losses at the gene ends were 2 bases for V and 4 bases for J; bases not matched to a gene: 4. CDR3 sequence reads: CASSYGSGRAYNEQFF. In DNA, the CDR3 is TGTGCCAGCAGTTACGGTAGCGGGAGGGCTTACAATGAGCAGTTCTTC.

This rearrangement joins TRBV18 to TRBJ1-2, with D unclear. The CDR3 spans 14 residues. Germline V lookup: CDR1 KGHSH, CDR2 LQKENI. V was shortened by 3 bases and J by 5 bases, with 13 bases between the two germline ends. CDR3 residues: CASSPAISDYGYTF. DNA of the CDR3: TGTGCCAGCTCACCCGCCATCTCAGATTATGGCTACACCTTC. Combining the CDR3 with reference TRBV18 and TRBJ1-2 gives the whole variable domain NAGVMQNPRHLVRRRGQEARLRCSPMKGHSHVYWYRQLPEEGLKFMVYLQKENIIDESGMPKERFSAEFPKEGPSILRIQQVVRGDSAAYFCASSPAISDYGYTFGSGTRLTVV.

With respect to this clone: A much larger clone sits a single nucleotide away, making a read error possible. This chain joins TRBV7-9 and TRBJ2-3; D unclear. Per the germline V gene, CDR1 is SEHNR and CDR2 is FQNEAQ (reference sequence). V lost 2 bases and J 4 bases, leaving 4 bases between the germline ends. The CDR3 covers 12 residues. The chain's CDR3 is CASSLSADTQYF. As DNA, the CDR3 is TGTGCCAGCAGCTTATCGGCAGATACGCAGTATTTT.

Of note for this clone: The germline gene is not matched at one end of the junction; a read error may be the cause. The rearrangement uses TRBV20-1 and TRBJ1-1; the D gene is possibly TRBD1 (6 bases). The CDR3 has 10 amino acids. Germline CDR1 and CDR2: DFQATT and SNEGSKA (reference sequence). The CDR3 is CSAHAQGTDF. The CDR3, as DNA: TGCAGTGCTCACGCCCAGGGGACGGACTTT.

The CDR3 DNA reads TGCAGCGCCGACGGGGGCAGGCAAGAGACCCAGTACTTC. Its protein is CSADGGRQETQYF. The V call is TRBV29-1, the J call TRBJ2-5; the D call may be TRBD1 or TRBD2 (6 bases each). The CDR3 is 13 residues long. CDR1 is SQVTM, CDR2 ANQGSEA, per germline. Trimming cost V 7 bases and J 2 bases, with 14 bases left between them.

The V call is TRBV6-1, the J call TRBJ1-5, with D unresolved. The V gene's germline CDR1 is MNHNS and CDR2 SASEGT. The CDR3 consists of 14 residues. V was shortened by 2 bases and J by 0 bases, with 5 bases between the two germline ends. As DNA, the CDR3 is TGTGCCAGCAGTGAAACCCATAGCAATCAGCCCCAGCATTTT. Encoded protein: CASSETHSNQPQHF.

This chain joins TRBV7-2 and TRBJ1-1; D is possibly TRBD1 (5 bases). The CDR3 has 15 residues. Trimming removed 5 bases at V and 0 bases at J, with 13 bases between. Looked up from germline, CDR1 is SGHTA and CDR2 is FQGNSA. CDR3 residues: CASSRGRGMNTEAFF. In DNA, the CDR3 is TGTGCCAGCAGCCGGGGACGGGGAATGAACACTGAAGCTTTCTTT.

This clone was picked up one time. The junction departs from the called germline gene at one end, perhaps through a read error. The rearrangement links TRBV28 to TRBJ2-7, with D perhaps matching TRBD2 (6 bases). The germline V gene has CDR1 MDHEN and CDR2 SYDVKM. CDR3 length equals 16 residues. As DNA, the CDR3 is TGTGACAGCAGGTCTGCGTGGGCAGGGACTTACTACGAGCAGTACTTC. It specifies CDSRSAWAGTYYEQYF.

The chain employs TRBV10-3 and TRBJ1-5; D is ambiguous. The V end lost 1 base, the J end lost 6 bases, and 10 bases lay between the germline ends. The CDR3 totals 14 residues. The V gene's germline CDR1 is ENHRY and CDR2 SYGVKD. CDR3 in DNA: TGTGCCATCAGTGAGTTACCCTGGAGTCAGCCCCAGCATTTT. This encodes CAISELPWSQPQHF.

At least ten counts were recorded for this clone. The chain employs TRBV28 and TRBJ2-3; 8 bases align to TRBD2. The germline CDR1 and CDR2 sequences are MDHEN and SYDVKM. The CDR3 extends over 18 amino acids. The J segment lost 1 base and the V segment lost 2 bases, leaving 11 bases of the junction unmatched. The CDR3 spells CASSLVQRGLIGTDTQYF. DNA for the CDR3: TGTGCCAGCAGTTTAGTTCAGCGGGGGTTAATCGGCACAGATACGCAGTATTTT.

As concerns this clone: The sample holds other DNA sequences that translate to the same CDR3. This chain connects TRBV5-1 to TRBJ1-4; 7 bases line up with TRBD1. This CDR3 has 14 residues. V was clipped by 0 bases and J by 5 bases; unmatched bases: 1. Per the germline V gene, CDR1 is SGHRS and CDR2 is YFSETQ. The CDR3 is CASSLEGANEKLFF. In DNA, the CDR3 is TGCGCCAGCAGCTTGGAGGGGGCAAATGAAAAACTGTTTTTT.

This chain joins TRBV2 and TRBJ2-3, with D possibly TRBD2 on 6 matching bases. V lost 4 bases, J lost 3 bases, and 14 bases lay in between. This CDR3 is 15 amino acids long. Per germline, CDR1 SNHLY and CDR2 FYNNEI. CDR3 loop: CASSVAGTITDTQYF. In DNA form, the CDR3 reads TGTGCCAGCAGTGTTGCGGGAACTATAACAGATACGCAGTATTTT.